The clone carrying this TCR beta chain was detected once. The sample originates from a study of T cell clones after liver transplantation. The wider study: TCRbeta sequencing after a pre-transplant mixed lymphocyte reaction identified graft-donor-reactive clones, later tracked in post-transplant blood. Third-party-reactive TCRbeta sequences from pre-transplant mixed lymphocyte reactions served as antigen-independent comparators.

V lost 5 bases, J lost 6 bases, and 8 bases stayed unmatched. Looked up from germline, CDR1 is LNHDA and CDR2 is SQIVND (reference sequence). The length of the CDR3 is 16 residues. CD3+CD4+ and CD3+CD8+ cells were FACS-sorted from thawed unstimulated PBMCs. Libraries were prepared by immunoSEQ multiplex PCR; TCRdb keeps only in-frame clonotypes and omits some of them. The table has approximately 68,000 clones, 80% seen once. This chain connects TRBV19 to TRBJ2-1; 12 bases line up with TRBD2. The sequence was obtained from a human donor who received a liver transplant. Sequencing used CD4+ T cells from blood, obtained before liver transplant. CDR3 DNA: TGTGCCAGTAGTGCCCCTCGACTAGCGGGAGCCAATGAGCAGTTCTTC. As protein: CASSAPRLAGANEQFF.